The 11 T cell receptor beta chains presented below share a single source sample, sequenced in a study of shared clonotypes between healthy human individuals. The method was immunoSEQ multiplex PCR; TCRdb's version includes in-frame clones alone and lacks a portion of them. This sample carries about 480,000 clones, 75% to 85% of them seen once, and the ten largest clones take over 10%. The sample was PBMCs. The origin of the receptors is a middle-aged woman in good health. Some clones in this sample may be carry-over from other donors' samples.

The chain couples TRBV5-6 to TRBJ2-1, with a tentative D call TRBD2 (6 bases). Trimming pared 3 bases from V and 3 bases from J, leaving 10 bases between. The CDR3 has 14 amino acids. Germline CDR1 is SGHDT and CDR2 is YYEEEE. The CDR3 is CASSSVADYNEQFF. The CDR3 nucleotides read TGTGCCAGCAGCTCGGTAGCGGACTACAATGAGCAGTTCTTC.

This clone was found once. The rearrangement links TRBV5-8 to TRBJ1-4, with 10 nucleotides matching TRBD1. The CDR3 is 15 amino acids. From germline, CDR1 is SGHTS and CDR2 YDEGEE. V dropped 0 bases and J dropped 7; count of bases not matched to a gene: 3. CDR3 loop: CASSLVRTGGEKLFF. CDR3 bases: TGTGCCAGCAGCTTGGTGCGGACAGGGGGTGAAAAACTGTTTTTT. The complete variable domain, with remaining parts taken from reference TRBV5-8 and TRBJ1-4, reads EAGVTQSPTHLIKTRGQQATLRCSPISGHTSVYWYQQALGLGLQFLLWYDEGEERNRGNFPPRFSGRQFPNYSSELNVNALELEDSALYLCASSLVRTGGEKLFFGSGTQLSVL.

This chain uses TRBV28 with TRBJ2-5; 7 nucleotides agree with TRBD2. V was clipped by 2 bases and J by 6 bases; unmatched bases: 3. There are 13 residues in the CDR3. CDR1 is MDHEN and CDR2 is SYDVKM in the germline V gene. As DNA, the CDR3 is TGTGCCAGCAGTTTAGCGGGAGACAAGACCCAGTACTTC. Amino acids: CASSLAGDKTQYF.

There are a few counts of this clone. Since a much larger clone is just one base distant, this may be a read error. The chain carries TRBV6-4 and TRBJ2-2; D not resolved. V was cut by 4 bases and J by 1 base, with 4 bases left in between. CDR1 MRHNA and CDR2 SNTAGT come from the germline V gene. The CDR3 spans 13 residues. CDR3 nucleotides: TGTGCCAGCAGTGCTCAGAACACCGGGGAGCTGTTTTTT. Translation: CASSAQNTGELFF.

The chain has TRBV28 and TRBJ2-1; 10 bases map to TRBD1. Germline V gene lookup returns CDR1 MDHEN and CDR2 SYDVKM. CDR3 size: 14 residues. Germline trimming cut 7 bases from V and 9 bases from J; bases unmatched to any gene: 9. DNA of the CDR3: TGTGCCAGCACCTCCGGGACAGGGGCGAGTGAGCAGTTCTTC. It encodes CASTSGTGASEQFF.

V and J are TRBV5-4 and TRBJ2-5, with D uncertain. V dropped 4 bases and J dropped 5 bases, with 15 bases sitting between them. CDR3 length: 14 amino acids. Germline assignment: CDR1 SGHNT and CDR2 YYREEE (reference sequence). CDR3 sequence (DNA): TGTGCCAGCAGCGACACGGTCATGGGGGAGACCCAGTACTTC. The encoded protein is CASSDTVMGETQYF.

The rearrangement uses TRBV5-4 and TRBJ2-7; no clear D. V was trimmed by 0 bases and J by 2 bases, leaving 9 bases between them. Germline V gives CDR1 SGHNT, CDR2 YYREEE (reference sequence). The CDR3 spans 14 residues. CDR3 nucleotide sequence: TGTGCCAGCAGCTTGGAGATAGGACCCTACGAGCAGTACTTC. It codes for CASSLEIGPYEQYF.

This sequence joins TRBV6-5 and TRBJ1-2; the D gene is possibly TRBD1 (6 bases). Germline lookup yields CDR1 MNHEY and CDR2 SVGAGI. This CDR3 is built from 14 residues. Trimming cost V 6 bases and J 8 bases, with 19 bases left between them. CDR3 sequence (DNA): TGTGCCAGCAGCTACATGGACAGCCTGGAAGGCTACACCTTC. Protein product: CASSYMDSLEGYTF.

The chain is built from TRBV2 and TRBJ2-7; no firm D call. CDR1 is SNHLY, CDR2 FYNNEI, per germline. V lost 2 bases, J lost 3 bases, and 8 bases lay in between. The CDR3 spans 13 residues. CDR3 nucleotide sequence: TGTGCCAGCAGTGAAAGGGCAAACTACGAGCAGTACTTC. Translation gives CASSERANYEQYF.

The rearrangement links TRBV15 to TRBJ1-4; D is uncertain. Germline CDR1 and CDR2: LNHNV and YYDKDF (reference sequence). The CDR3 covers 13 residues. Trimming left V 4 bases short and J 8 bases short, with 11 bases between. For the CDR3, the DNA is TGTGCCACCAGCACAAATTCGGGGGAAAAACTGTTTTTT. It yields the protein CATSTNSGEKLFF.

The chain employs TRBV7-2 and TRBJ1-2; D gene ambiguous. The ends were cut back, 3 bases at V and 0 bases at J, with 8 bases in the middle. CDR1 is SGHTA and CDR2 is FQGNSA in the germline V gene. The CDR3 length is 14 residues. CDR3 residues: CASSFSWANYGYTF. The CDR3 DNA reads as TGTGCCAGCAGCTTTTCGTGGGCTAACTATGGCTACACCTTC.